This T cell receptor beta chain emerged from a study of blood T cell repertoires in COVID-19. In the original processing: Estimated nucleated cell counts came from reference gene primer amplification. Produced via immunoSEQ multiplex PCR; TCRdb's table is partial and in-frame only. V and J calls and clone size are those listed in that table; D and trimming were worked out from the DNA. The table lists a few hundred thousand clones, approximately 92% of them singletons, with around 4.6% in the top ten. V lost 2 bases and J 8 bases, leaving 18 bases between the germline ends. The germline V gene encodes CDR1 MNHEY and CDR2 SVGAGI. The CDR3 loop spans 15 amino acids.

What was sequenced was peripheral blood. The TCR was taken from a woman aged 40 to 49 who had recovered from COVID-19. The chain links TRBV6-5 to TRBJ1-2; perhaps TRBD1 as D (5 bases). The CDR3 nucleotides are TGTGCCAGCAGTTACCAGAGGACACCTCCCCGGGGCTACACCTTC. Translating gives CASSYQRTPPRGYTF.